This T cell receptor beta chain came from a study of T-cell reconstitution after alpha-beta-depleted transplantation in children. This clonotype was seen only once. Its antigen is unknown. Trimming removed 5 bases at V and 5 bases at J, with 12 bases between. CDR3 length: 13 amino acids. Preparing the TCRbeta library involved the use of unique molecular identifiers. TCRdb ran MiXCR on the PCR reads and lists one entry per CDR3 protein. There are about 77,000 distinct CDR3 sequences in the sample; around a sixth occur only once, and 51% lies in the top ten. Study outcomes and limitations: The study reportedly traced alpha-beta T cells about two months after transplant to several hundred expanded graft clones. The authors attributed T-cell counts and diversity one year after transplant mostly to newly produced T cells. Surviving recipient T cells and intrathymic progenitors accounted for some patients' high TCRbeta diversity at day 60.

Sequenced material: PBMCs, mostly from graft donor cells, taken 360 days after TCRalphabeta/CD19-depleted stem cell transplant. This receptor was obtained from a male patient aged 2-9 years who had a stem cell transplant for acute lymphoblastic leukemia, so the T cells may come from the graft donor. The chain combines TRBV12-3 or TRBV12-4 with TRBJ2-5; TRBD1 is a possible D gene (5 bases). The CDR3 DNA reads TGTGCCAGCAGTCCCAGGGTGCCGGAGACCCAGTACTTC. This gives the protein CASSPRVPETQYF.